This note documents a single T cell receptor beta chain sequence. This sample was taken from a study of human T cells and chemical hapten exposure. Time point meaning: patch test 3, about 24 weeks after DPC sensitization. Regarding treatment: therapeutic diphenylcyclopropenone sensitization with weekly scalp DPC. V was pared by 0 bases and J by 2 bases, with 11 bases between. Germline assignment: CDR1 SQVTM and CDR2 ANQGSEA. The length of the CDR3 is 14 residues. Via MiXCR, TCRdb re-called the RACE reads, giving one row per CDR3 protein. Of approximately 86,000 distinct CDR3 sequences in the sample, around 9.9% were seen once.

The V call is TRBV29-1, the J call TRBJ2-7; TRBD1 or TRBD2 may be the D gene (5 bases each). This TCR came from a woman in her 30s with alopecia areata. Some clones in this sample may be carry-over from other donors' samples. The sample here was whole blood, taken in connection with sensitization to the hapten diphenylcyclopropenone (DPC). CDR3 sequence reads: CSVEDRDGPYEQYF. CDR3 nucleotide sequence: TGCAGCGTTGAAGACCGGGACGGCCCCTACGAGCAGTACTTC.